The clone carrying this T cell receptor beta chain was detected a few times. The sample is drawn from a study of blood T cell repertoires in COVID-19. Study context: From the United States, Italy and Spain came samples of acute and convalescent COVID-19. Sample material is recorded as cDNA or gDNA derived from T cells, B-cell-depleted T cells, or PBMCs.

In the original processing: Scientists estimated how many nucleated cells there were by amplifying reference gene primers. Some clones are missing from TCRdb's copy, which holds only in-frame ones; the method was immunoSEQ multiplex PCR. V, J and clone size were drawn from that table, and D and trimming were deduced from the DNA. The table includes 66,000 or so clones, just over 85% detected once. The CDR3 is made up of 16 amino acids. With 4 bases clipped from V and 6 bases from J, the junction kept 8 bases outside the gene matches. CDR1 and CDR2 (germline): SGHRS, YFSETQ. The sequence was obtained from a man in his fifties or sixties with active COVID-19. The sequencing sample was made of peripheral blood. V usage is TRBV5-1 and J usage is TRBJ2-1; the match to TRBD2 covers 12 bases. The CDR3, as DNA: TGCGCCAGCAGCCGGGGAGAGACTAGCGGGGGCAATGAGCAGTTCTTC. Amino acid sequence: CASSRGETSGGNEQFF.